This T cell receptor (beta chain) appears in the sequencing data of a study of blood T cell repertoires in COVID-19. Across the study: Recovered participants had two consecutive negative NP/OP PCR tests, healthcare professional clearance, or symptom resolution. PBMCs, B-cell-depleted T cells, or T cells provided the cDNA or gDNA that made up the material.

Adults between about 18 and 89 years of age took part from 24 US areas. The table came from immunoSEQ multiplex PCR; TCRdb's copy has only in-frame clones and leaves some out. This sample has a few hundred thousand clones, with around 87% found just once. Germline V gives CDR1 MGHDK, CDR2 SYGVNS. The CDR3 sequence is 16 residues long. Trimming removed 8 bases from V and 6 bases from J, with 22 bases in between. Material: PBMCs or T cells enriched from blood (not recorded which). This receptor was taken from a man younger than 45 in a cohort exposed to, infected with or recovered from COVID-19 (not recorded which). The chain recombines TRBV25-1 with TRBJ2-2, with no clear D. CDR3 sequence: CASGLNTGGGPGELFF. CDR3 sequence (DNA): TGTGCCAGCGGATTGAATACTGGTGGTGGGCCCGGGGAGCTGTTTTTT.